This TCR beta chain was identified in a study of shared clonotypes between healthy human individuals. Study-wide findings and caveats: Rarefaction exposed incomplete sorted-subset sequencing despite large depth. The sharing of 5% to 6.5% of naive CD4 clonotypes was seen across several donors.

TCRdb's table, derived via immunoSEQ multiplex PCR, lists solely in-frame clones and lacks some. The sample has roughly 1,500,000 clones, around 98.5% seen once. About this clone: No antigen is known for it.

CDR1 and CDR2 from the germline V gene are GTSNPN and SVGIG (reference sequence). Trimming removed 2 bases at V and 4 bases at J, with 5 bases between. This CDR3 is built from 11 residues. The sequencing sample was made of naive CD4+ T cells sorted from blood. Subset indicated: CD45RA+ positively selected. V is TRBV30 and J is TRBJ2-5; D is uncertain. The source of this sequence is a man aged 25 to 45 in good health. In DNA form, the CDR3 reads TGTGCCTGGAGTCCGGGAGAGACCCAGTACTTC. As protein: CAWSPGETQYF.